This TCR beta chain was identified in a study of control samples from healthy donors and cancer patients. CDR1 SNHLY and CDR2 FYNNEI come from the germline V gene. Trimming removed 4 bases from V and 6 bases from J, with 18 bases in between. The CDR3 totals 15 residues. The assay was immunoSEQ multiplex PCR, and TCRdb's table has in-frame clones only and misses some. This table has 75,000 to 95,000 clones, about 89% appearing once. The chain combines TRBV2 with TRBJ1-2; D is possibly TRBD1 (6 bases). Sequencing was done on a sample of PBMCs. This sequence originates from a woman aged 50 to 60 with colorectal cancer. The CDR3 sequence is CASSVIGGRMDGYTF. The DNA of the CDR3 is TGTGCCAGCAGTGTGATTGGGGGGCGCATGGATGGCTACACCTTC.